This TCR beta chain was observed in a study of T-cell memory formation after mild COVID-19. Points from the study as a whole: Clones from the second wave (peaking day 37) had unconfirmed SARS-CoV-2 specificity. In pre-infection memory, a portion of responding clones appeared, which suggested that cross-reactive memory joined. Contracting CD8+ clones were enriched in EMRA, CD4+ mainly in CM and EM.

TCRdb re-called the 5' RACE reads through MiXCR, storing one row per CDR3 protein. This sample has fewer than 250,000 distinct CDR3 sequences; around 30% occur once, and the top ten carry roughly 11%. To note about this clonotype: Antigen: not known.

Sequencing used PBMCs or a T cell subset sorted from them (not recorded which). This receptor was taken from an adult woman who had mild COVID-19 (a few samples of this study predate the infection). Cell type and time point are not known.

CDR3 sequence reads: CASSPHGDTGELFF. In nucleotides, the CDR3 is TGTGCCAGCAGCCCTCACGGTGACACCGGGGAGCTGTTTTTT. V gene TRBV4-2 combines with J gene TRBJ2-2; D unclear. The germline V gene has CDR1 LGHNA and CDR2 YNFKEQ. V was pared by 4 bases and J by 3 bases, with 9 bases between. The CDR3 extends over 14 amino acids.